This is a list of T cell receptor beta chains from one sample in a study of blood T cell repertoires in COVID-19. TCRdb's copy holds only in-frame clones and misses some; the assay was immunoSEQ multiplex PCR. There are around 300,000 clones in the sample; over 70% occur only once, and 5% lies in the top ten. Source material: PBMCs or T cells enriched from blood (not recorded which). Receptors originate from a man aged 25 to 40 who had recovered from COVID-19. Both conserved end residues are trimmed from each CDR3.

CDR3	V	J
ASSLQGWSNQPQH	TRBV5-8	TRBJ1-5
ASSRPRIEDTEAF	TRBV4-1	TRBJ1-1
ASRATGSYNEQF	TRBV6-5	TRBJ2-1
ASSSSLPSGGAAGELF	TRBV18	TRBJ2-2
ASSLVTGAGELF	TRBV7-9	TRBJ2-2
ASSTKTGGTYNEQF	TRBV18	TRBJ2-1
ASSQGASGGLETQY	TRBV4-1	TRBJ2-5
ASSYGQVRETQY	TRBV11-2	TRBJ2-5
ASSPPAGGPSGNTIY	TRBV18	TRBJ1-3
ASSYVYAGNTIY	TRBV19	TRBJ1-3
ASSFFRQGEKLF	TRBV7-9	TRBJ1-4
ASSAQGTSLDTQY	TRBV9	TRBJ2-3
ASSHGQQTSTTGPGELF	TRBV23-1	TRBJ2-2
ASSLDWSTDTQY	TRBV27	TRBJ2-3
AWRRAPNNEQF	TRBV30	TRBJ2-1
ASSIASNQIRLYGYT	TRBV19	TRBJ1-2
ASSPFTENEQF	TRBV11-2	TRBJ2-1
ASSPGGTSGGTQETQY	TRBV18	TRBJ2-5
ASSLDFRLARVSYEQY	TRBV11-2	TRBJ2-7
ASSRQGGNSPLH	TRBV7-2	TRBJ1-6
ATQATGGSYEQY	TRBV24-1	TRBJ2-7
ASSPDRAVGGELF	TRBV5-1	TRBJ2-2
ASSSLSGGPVETQY	TRBV5-8	TRBJ2-5
ASSQMGQRAYEQY	TRBV5-1	TRBJ2-7
ASSQGTGNQPQH	TRBV4-2	TRBJ1-5
ASSQGTGNEQY	TRBV4-1	TRBJ2-7
ASSGRTGGTEAF	TRBV18	TRBJ1-1
ASSLLDRGYGANVLT	TRBV28	TRBJ2-6
ASSRTVLQPQH	TRBV27	TRBJ1-5
ASSSQPGTGFTGELF	TRBV7-3	TRBJ2-2
ASSNQGSGYEQY	TRBV19	TRBJ2-7